Listed below are T cell receptor beta chains from one sample, sequenced in a study of blood T cell repertoires in COVID-19. Generated by immunoSEQ multiplex PCR, the TCRdb table keeps only in-frame clones and is missing some. The table has tens of thousands of clones, roughly three quarters seen once. The sequenced sample consisted of peripheral blood. The source of these receptors is a man between 65 and 80 years old with COVID-19, enrolled during active disease. Each CDR3 is given with its conserved first and last residue. D genes are given only for firm matches. Size values are once, few and many counts, or a class for expanded clones, and some rows have none.

J gene: TRBJ1-1; D gene: -; clone size: -; V gene: TRBV3-1/TRBV3-2; CDR3 DNA: TGTGCCAGCAGCCAAGTTGGTCTCGGGGCTGAAGCTTTCTTT; CDR3 protein: CASSQVGLGAEAFF
J gene: TRBJ1-2; D gene: TRBD1; clone size: once; V gene: TRBV11-2; CDR3 DNA: TGTGCCAGCAGCTTAGACAGGGGGTCAGACTATGGCTACACCTTC; CDR3 protein: CASSLDRGSDYGYTF
J gene: TRBJ2-1; D gene: TRBD2; clone size: -; V gene: TRBV24-1; CDR3 DNA: TGTGCCACCAGTGCTCGACGCGGGAGGGGGTACAATGAGCAGTTCTTC; CDR3 protein: CATSARRGRGYNEQFF
J gene: TRBJ2-1; D gene: TRBD2; clone size: -; V gene: TRBV6-5; CDR3 DNA: TGTGCCAGCAGTTACTCCCCACTAGCGGGAGCGGCTGAGCAGTTCTTC; CDR3 protein: CASSYSPLAGAAEQFF
J gene: TRBJ1-2; D gene: TRBD1; clone size: -; V gene: TRBV9; CDR3 DNA: TGTGCCAGCAGCGAATGGACAGGGGTTGGCTACACCTTC; CDR3 protein: CASSEWTGVGYTF
J gene: TRBJ2-1; D gene: -; clone size: -; V gene: TRBV7-3; CDR3 DNA: TGTGCCAGCAGCTTACTCCGCGGGGCCCGAGGGGAGCAGTTCTTC; CDR3 protein: CASSLLRGARGEQFF
J gene: TRBJ1-4; D gene: TRBD1; clone size: -; V gene: TRBV7-9; CDR3 DNA: TGTGCCAGCAGCTACCTACAGGGGGCCTCCGGGGGCCTTAATGAAAAACTGTTTTTT; CDR3 protein: CASSYLQGASGGLNEKLFF
J gene: TRBJ1-1; D gene: -; clone size: -; V gene: TRBV13; CDR3 DNA: TGTGCCAGCAGCTATCCGAGGCTACACCTGAACACTGAAGCTTTCTTT; CDR3 protein: CASSYPRLHLNTEAFF
J gene: TRBJ1-2; D gene: -; clone size: -; V gene: TRBV28; CDR3 DNA: TGTGCCAGCAGTTTAGGTCGGGGTAATTATGGCTACACCTTC; CDR3 protein: CASSLGRGNYGYTF
J gene: TRBJ1-1; D gene: -; clone size: -; V gene: TRBV27; CDR3 DNA: TGTGCCAGCAGTTTTGAGGGTAAGAACACTGAAGCTTTCTTT; CDR3 protein: CASSFEGKNTEAFF
J gene: TRBJ2-7; D gene: -; clone size: -; V gene: TRBV27; CDR3 DNA: TGTGCCAGCAGTTCCCTAGGGGGGGGATTGTTGAAGCAGTACTTC; CDR3 protein: CASSSLGGGLLKQYF
J gene: TRBJ2-3; D gene: -; clone size: -; V gene: TRBV6-5; CDR3 DNA: TGTGCCAGCACCCGAGCCAGGGGACGGGCAGATACGCAGTATTTT; CDR3 protein: CASTRARGRADTQYF
J gene: TRBJ2-7; D gene: TRBD2; clone size: once; V gene: TRBV4-2; CDR3 DNA: TGTGCCAGCAGCCAAACTAGCGGGAGGTCAGGGTACGAGCAGTACTTC; CDR3 protein: CASSQTSGRSGYEQYF
J gene: TRBJ2-7; D gene: TRBD1; clone size: -; V gene: TRBV24-1; CDR3 DNA: TGTGCCACCAGTGATCGGACAGGGGGCTACGAGCAGTACTTC; CDR3 protein: CATSDRTGGYEQYF
J gene: TRBJ1-3; D gene: TRBD1; clone size: once; V gene: TRBV9; CDR3 DNA: TGTGCCAGCAGCGTAGATCCAGGGGGAACTGGAAACACCATATATTTT; CDR3 protein: CASSVDPGGTGNTIYF
J gene: TRBJ1-3; D gene: -; clone size: -; V gene: TRBV5-1; CDR3 DNA: TGCGCCAGCAGCCCTCTTACACAGGCTTCGGGAAACACCATATATTTT; CDR3 protein: CASSPLTQASGNTIYF
J gene: TRBJ1-1; D gene: -; clone size: -; V gene: TRBV28; CDR3 DNA: TGTGCCAGCAGTTTAACGGCAGGGGCTGGGGGAAAGGGGTTGAACACTGAAGCTTTCTTT; CDR3 protein: CASSLTAGAGGKGLNTEAFF
J gene: TRBJ2-2; D gene: -; clone size: -; V gene: TRBV30; CDR3 DNA: TGTGCCTGGAATGATAGGGGCGGAGGGGAGCTGTTTTTT; CDR3 protein: CAWNDRGGGELFF
J gene: TRBJ2-3; D gene: TRBD2; clone size: -; V gene: TRBV7-9; CDR3 DNA: TGTGCCAGCAGCTTAGCTAGCGGGAGGTTCGCAGATACGCAGTATTTT; CDR3 protein: CASSLASGRFADTQYF
J gene: TRBJ1-5; D gene: -; clone size: -; V gene: TRBV10-2; CDR3 DNA: TGCGCCAGCAGTGCGGGGGGGGCGGGCCAGCCCCAGCATTTT; CDR3 protein: CASSAGGAGQPQHF
J gene: TRBJ1-3; D gene: -; clone size: -; V gene: TRBV4-2; CDR3 DNA: TGTGCCAGCAGCCAAACAGGGACAAGAAACACCATATATTTT; CDR3 protein: CASSQTGTRNTIYF
J gene: TRBJ2-7; D gene: TRBD2; clone size: -; V gene: TRBV28; CDR3 DNA: TGCTCCACACTAGCGGGAGGCCCCTACGAGCAGTACTTC; CDR3 protein: CSTLAGGPYEQYF
J gene: TRBJ1-2; D gene: TRBD1; clone size: -; V gene: TRBV4-1; CDR3 DNA: TGCGCCAGCAGCCACCCCCTAATCACCCGGGACAGGGTCGGCTATGGCTACACCTTC; CDR3 protein: CASSHPLITRDRVGYGYTF
J gene: TRBJ1-1; D gene: -; clone size: -; V gene: TRBV28; CDR3 DNA: TGTGCCTCGGTGAGGGTTAACACTGAAGCTTTCTTT; CDR3 protein: CASVRVNTEAFF
J gene: TRBJ2-3; D gene: -; clone size: -; V gene: TRBV7-2; CDR3 DNA: TGTGCCAGCAGCCCCGTATCCCCAGATACGCAGTATTTT; CDR3 protein: CASSPVSPDTQYF
J gene: TRBJ2-7; D gene: TRBD2; clone size: -; V gene: TRBV4-3; CDR3 DNA: TGCGCCAGCAGCCAAGATGTAGGCGGGAGGATTTACGAGCAGTACTTC; CDR3 protein: CASSQDVGGRIYEQYF
J gene: TRBJ2-2; D gene: TRBD2; clone size: -; V gene: TRBV4-2; CDR3 DNA: TGTGCCAGCAGCCCAGGGACTAGCGGGATTACCGGGGAGCTGTTTTTT; CDR3 protein: CASSPGTSGITGELFF
J gene: TRBJ1-6; D gene: -; clone size: few; V gene: TRBV21-1; CDR3 DNA: TGTGCCGGCTACCGGGGGGGTATTTATAATTCACCCCTCCACTTT; CDR3 protein: CAGYRGGIYNSPLHF
J gene: TRBJ2-7; D gene: TRBD2; clone size: -; V gene: TRBV6-4; CDR3 DNA: TGTGCCAGCAGTTACCTAGCGGGAGGGTCCTACGAGCAGTACTTC; CDR3 protein: CASSYLAGGSYEQYF
J gene: TRBJ1-2; D gene: TRBD1; clone size: -; V gene: TRBV4-3; CDR3 DNA: TGCGCCAGCAGCCACGACAGGGCCGATGGCTACACCTTC; CDR3 protein: CASSHDRADGYTF
J gene: TRBJ2-7; D gene: TRBD2; clone size: -; V gene: TRBV6-5; CDR3 DNA: TGTGCCAGCAGACGCGGACTAGCGGGAGGGAGCGAGCAGTACTTC; CDR3 protein: CASRRGLAGGSEQYF
J gene: TRBJ2-2; D gene: TRBD2; clone size: -; V gene: TRBV29-1; CDR3 DNA: TGCAGCGCGGTGACTAGCGCGAACACCGGGGAGCTGTTTTTT; CDR3 protein: CSAVTSANTGELFF
J gene: TRBJ2-2; D gene: -; clone size: few; V gene: TRBV5-4; CDR3 DNA: TGTGCCAGCAGCCTTTGGTCGAGCGCCGGGGAGCTGTTTTTT; CDR3 protein: CASSLWSSAGELFF
J gene: TRBJ2-7; D gene: TRBD1; clone size: many; V gene: TRBV11-3; CDR3 DNA: TGTGCCAGCAGCTTCCCTCCGGGGGCACAGGGGGTGAACACCTACGAGCAGTACTTC; CDR3 protein: CASSFPPGAQGVNTYEQYF
J gene: TRBJ1-2; D gene: -; clone size: -; V gene: TRBV28; CDR3 DNA: TGTGCCAGCATGCCCCGAGGACAGGGCTACACCTTC; CDR3 protein: CASMPRGQGYTF
J gene: TRBJ2-3; D gene: -; clone size: -; V gene: TRBV28; CDR3 DNA: TGTGCCAGCAGTCGGTTATACAGCACAGATACGCAGTATTTT; CDR3 protein: CASSRLYSTDTQYF
J gene: TRBJ2-3; D gene: -; clone size: -; V gene: TRBV11-2; CDR3 DNA: TGTGCCAGCAGCTTACCTATAACAGGAGATACGCAGTATTTT; CDR3 protein: CASSLPITGDTQYF
J gene: TRBJ1-4; D gene: TRBD1; clone size: -; V gene: TRBV9; CDR3 DNA: TGTGCCAGCAGCGTCGGACAGGGAGAAAAACTGTTTTTT; CDR3 protein: CASSVGQGEKLFF
J gene: TRBJ2-3; D gene: TRBD2; clone size: -; V gene: TRBV27; CDR3 DNA: TGTGCCAGCAGTGCCCCCAGCGGGACGCTTACGCAGTATTTT; CDR3 protein: CASSAPSGTLTQYF
J gene: TRBJ1-2; D gene: TRBD1; clone size: -; V gene: TRBV6-5; CDR3 DNA: TGTGCCAGCTTCCGGGACAGGGTTAACTATGGCTACACCTTC; CDR3 protein: CASFRDRVNYGYTF
J gene: TRBJ2-7; D gene: TRBD2; clone size: few; V gene: TRBV18; CDR3 DNA: TGTGCCAGCTCACTTAAGACAGCTTTGGGACTAGCGGGTCCTGAGACTTACGAGCAGTACTTC; CDR3 protein: CASSLKTALGLAGPETYEQYF
J gene: TRBJ2-7; D gene: -; clone size: -; V gene: TRBV30; CDR3 DNA: TGTGCCTGGAGTGTACTCCAAACGGGGGAGCAGTACTTC; CDR3 protein: CAWSVLQTGEQYF
J gene: TRBJ1-6; D gene: -; clone size: -; V gene: TRBV10-1; CDR3 DNA: TGCGCCAGCAGCCCTACCGACAATAATTCACCCCTCCACTTT; CDR3 protein: CASSPTDNNSPLHF
J gene: TRBJ1-3; D gene: TRBD1; clone size: -; V gene: TRBV25-1; CDR3 DNA: TGTGCCAGCAGAGCGGGACAGGTTTATGGAAACACCATATATTTT; CDR3 protein: CASRAGQVYGNTIYF
J gene: TRBJ2-4; D gene: -; clone size: -; V gene: TRBV30; CDR3 DNA: TGTGCCTGGAGTGTAGGAGGGGGCGGGATTCAGTACTTC; CDR3 protein: CAWSVGGGGIQYF
J gene: TRBJ2-1; D gene: TRBD2; clone size: -; V gene: TRBV7-2; CDR3 DNA: TGTGCCAGCAGCAAACTTTTTCAGGCTAGCGGGTTCAATGAGCAGTTCTTC; CDR3 protein: CASSKLFQASGFNEQFF
J gene: TRBJ2-1; D gene: TRBD2; clone size: -; V gene: TRBV7-8; CDR3 DNA: TGTGCCAGCAGCCCAGCGGGAGGGACGGGGACAGGAACTGAGCAGTTCTTC; CDR3 protein: CASSPAGGTGTGTEQFF
J gene: TRBJ2-2; D gene: -; clone size: -; V gene: TRBV12-1; CDR3 DNA: TGTGCCAGCCGAAGAGGCCCCGGCGGCTGGACGAACACCGGGGAGCTGTTTTTT; CDR3 protein: CASRRGPGGWTNTGELFF
J gene: TRBJ2-7; D gene: -; clone size: few; V gene: TRBV6-5; CDR3 DNA: TGTGCCAGCAGTCCGACTGGGGGGAGCTCCTACGAGCAGTACTTC; CDR3 protein: CASSPTGGSSYEQYF
J gene: TRBJ2-7; D gene: TRBD2; clone size: -; V gene: TRBV4-2; CDR3 DNA: TGTGCCAGCAGCCAAGAGTACCAAGGGACTAGCGGGAGTGGGGGTACCTACGAGCAGTACTTC; CDR3 protein: CASSQEYQGTSGSGGTYEQYF
J gene: TRBJ2-3; D gene: TRBD2; clone size: -; V gene: TRBV3-1/TRBV3-2; CDR3 DNA: TGTGCCAGCAGCCAAGTGAGTGGCGGGAGGGGCCTCACAGATACGCAGTATTTT; CDR3 protein: CASSQVSGGRGLTDTQYF
J gene: TRBJ2-1; D gene: TRBD2; clone size: -; V gene: TRBV7-3; CDR3 DNA: TGTGCCAGCAGCGTTAGCGGGAGAGGGAATGAGCAGTTCTTC; CDR3 protein: CASSVSGRGNEQFF
J gene: TRBJ2-1; D gene: TRBD2; clone size: -; V gene: TRBV13; CDR3 DNA: TGTGCCAGCAGCTTTACTAGCGGGAGGAACAATGAGCAGTTCTTC; CDR3 protein: CASSFTSGRNNEQFF
J gene: TRBJ2-5; D gene: TRBD2; clone size: -; V gene: TRBV5-1; CDR3 DNA: TGCGCCAGCAGCTTGGTTCTAGCGGGAGGGGAGACCCAGTACTTC; CDR3 protein: CASSLVLAGGETQYF